The text below deals with one T cell receptor beta chain. What it recognizes is unknown. The data derive from a study of memory CD4+ T cells and cytomegalovirus serostatus. Study-wide findings and caveats: Repertoires predicted CMV serostatus with median bootstrapped AUC of around 0.96. Each of 55 to 80 CMV-associated TCRbeta sequences occurred in one to five individuals.

Single viable CD3+CD4+CD8-CD45RO+ cells were sorted as the memory CD4+ T cells. CMV serostatus came from serum IgG against pp150, pp28, p38, p52. TCRdb's copy holds only in-frame clones and misses some; the assay was immunoSEQ multiplex PCR. The sample contains about 64,000 clones, over 60% of which appear only once. Sequenced: memory CD4+ T cells from blood. The clonotype was recovered from an adult in good health and CMV-seronegative.

The CDR3 sequence is CASSIEASGTVRYEQYF. CDR3 sequence (DNA): TGTGCCAGTAGTATAGAAGCCAGCGGGACAGTGCGGTACGAGCAGTACTTC. The chain links TRBV19 to TRBJ2-7; TRBD1 or TRBD2 may be the D gene (7 bases each). The germline V gene has CDR1 LNHDA and CDR2 SQIVND (reference sequence). The CDR3 contains 17 residues. Trimming shortened V by 0 bases and J by 4 bases, and 19 bases separated the two germline ends.